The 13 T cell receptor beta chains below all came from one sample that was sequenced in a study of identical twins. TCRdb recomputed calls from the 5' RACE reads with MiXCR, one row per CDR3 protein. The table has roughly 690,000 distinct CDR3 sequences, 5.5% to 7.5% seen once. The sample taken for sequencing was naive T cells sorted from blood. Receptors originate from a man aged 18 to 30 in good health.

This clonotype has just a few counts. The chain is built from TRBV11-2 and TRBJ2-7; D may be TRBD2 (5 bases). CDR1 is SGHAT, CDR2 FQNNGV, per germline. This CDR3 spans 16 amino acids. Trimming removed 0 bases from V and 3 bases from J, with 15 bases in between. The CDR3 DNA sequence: TGTGCCAGCAGCTTAGATCGGACGGGAATCATCTACGAGCAGTACTTC. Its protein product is CASSLDRTGIIYEQYF.

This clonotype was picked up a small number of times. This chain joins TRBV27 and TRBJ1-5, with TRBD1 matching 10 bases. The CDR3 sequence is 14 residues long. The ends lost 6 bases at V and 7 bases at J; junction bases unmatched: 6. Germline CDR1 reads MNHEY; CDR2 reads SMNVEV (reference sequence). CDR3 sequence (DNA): TGTGCCAGCAGCACCGGGACAGGGGTCCAGCCCCAGCATTTT. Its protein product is CASSTGTGVQPQHF.

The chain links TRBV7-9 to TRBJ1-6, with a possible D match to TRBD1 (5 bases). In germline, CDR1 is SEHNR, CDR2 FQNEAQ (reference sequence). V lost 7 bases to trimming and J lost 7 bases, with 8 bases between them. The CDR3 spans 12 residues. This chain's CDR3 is CASMEGNSPLHF. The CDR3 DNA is TGTGCCAGCATGGAGGGGAATTCACCCCTCCACTTT.

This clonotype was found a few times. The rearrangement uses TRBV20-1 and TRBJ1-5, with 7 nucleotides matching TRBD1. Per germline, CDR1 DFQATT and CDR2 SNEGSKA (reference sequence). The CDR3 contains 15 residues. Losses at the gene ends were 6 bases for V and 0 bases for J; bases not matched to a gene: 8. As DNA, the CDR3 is TGCAGTGCCCAAAGGACAGGAGTTAGCAATCAGCCCCAGCATTTT. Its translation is CSAQRTGVSNQPQHF.

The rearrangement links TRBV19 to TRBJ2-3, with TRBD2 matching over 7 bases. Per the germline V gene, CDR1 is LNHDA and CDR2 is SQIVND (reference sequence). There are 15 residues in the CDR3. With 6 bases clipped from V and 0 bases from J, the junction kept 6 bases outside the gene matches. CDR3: CASRLAERSTDTQYF. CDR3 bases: TGTGCCAGTAGGCTAGCGGAACGGAGCACAGATACGCAGTATTTT. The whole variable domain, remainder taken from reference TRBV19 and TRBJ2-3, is DGGITQSPKYLFRKEGQNVTLSCEQNLNHDAMYWYRQDPGQGLRLIYYSQIVNDFQKGDIAEGYSVSREKKESFPLTVTSAQKNPTAFYLCASRLAERSTDTQYFGPGTRLTVL.

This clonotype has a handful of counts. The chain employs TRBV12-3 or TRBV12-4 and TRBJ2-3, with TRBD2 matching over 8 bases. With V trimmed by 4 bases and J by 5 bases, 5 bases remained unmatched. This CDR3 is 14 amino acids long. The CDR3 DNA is TGTGCCAGCAGTTCGGGAGGGCCTCGAGATACGCAGTATTTT. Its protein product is CASSSGGPRDTQYF.

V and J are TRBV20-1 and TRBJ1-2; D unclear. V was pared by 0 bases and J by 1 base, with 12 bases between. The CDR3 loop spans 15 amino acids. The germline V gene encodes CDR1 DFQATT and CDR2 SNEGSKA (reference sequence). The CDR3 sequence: CSAREGRQNNYGYTF. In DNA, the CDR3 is TGCAGTGCTAGAGAGGGCAGGCAGAATAACTATGGCTACACCTTC.

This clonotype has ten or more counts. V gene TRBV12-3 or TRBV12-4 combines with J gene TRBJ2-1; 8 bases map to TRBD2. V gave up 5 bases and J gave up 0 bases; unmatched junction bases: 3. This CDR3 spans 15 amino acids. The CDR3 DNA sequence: TGTGCCAGCAGTCCGACTAGCGACTCCTACAATGAGCAGTTCTTC. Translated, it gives CASSPTSDSYNEQFF.

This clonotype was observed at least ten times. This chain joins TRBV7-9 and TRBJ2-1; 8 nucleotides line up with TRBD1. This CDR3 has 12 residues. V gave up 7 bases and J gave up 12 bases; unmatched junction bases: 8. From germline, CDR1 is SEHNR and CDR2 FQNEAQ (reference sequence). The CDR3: CASIGTGPWQFF. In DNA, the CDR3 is TGTGCCAGCATCGGGACAGGCCCGTGGCAGTTCTTC.

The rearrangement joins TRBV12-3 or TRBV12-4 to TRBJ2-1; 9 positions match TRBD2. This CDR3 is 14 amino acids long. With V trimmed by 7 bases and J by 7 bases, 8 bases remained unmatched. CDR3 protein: CASTMAGGPNEQFF. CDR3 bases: TGTGCCAGCACTATGGCGGGAGGGCCAAATGAGCAGTTCTTC.

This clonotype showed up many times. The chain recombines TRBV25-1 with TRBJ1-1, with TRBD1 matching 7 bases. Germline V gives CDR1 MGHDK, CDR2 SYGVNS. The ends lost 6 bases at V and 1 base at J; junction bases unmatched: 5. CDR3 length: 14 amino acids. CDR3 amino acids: CASSSGGWNTEAFF. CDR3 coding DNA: TGTGCCAGCAGCTCAGGGGGTTGGAACACTGAAGCTTTCTTT.

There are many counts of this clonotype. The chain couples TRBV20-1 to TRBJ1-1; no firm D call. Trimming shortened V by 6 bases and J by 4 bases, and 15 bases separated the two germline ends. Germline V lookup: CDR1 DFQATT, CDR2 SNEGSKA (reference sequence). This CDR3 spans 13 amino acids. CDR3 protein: CSARTGRSTEAFF. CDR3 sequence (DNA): TGCAGTGCCCGAACGGGCCGAAGCACTGAAGCTTTCTTT.

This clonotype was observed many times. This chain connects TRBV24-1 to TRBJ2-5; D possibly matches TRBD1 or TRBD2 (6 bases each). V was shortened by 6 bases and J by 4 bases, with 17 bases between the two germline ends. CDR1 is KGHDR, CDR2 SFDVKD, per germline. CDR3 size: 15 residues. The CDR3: CATSHGTMEGETQYF. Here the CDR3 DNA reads TGTGCCACCAGTCACGGGACAATGGAGGGAGAGACCCAGTACTTC.